Below, 29 T cell receptor beta chains from the same sample are listed, as sequenced in a study of blood T cells in healthy people across ages. Primers used in a second PCR of about 6 to 12 cycles were a sample-barcoded 5' primer and a J-beta primer mix. MiXCR was run by TCRdb on the 5' RACE reads, yielding one entry per CDR3 protein. The table lists over 950,000 distinct CDR3 sequences, around two fifths of them singletons. The sequencing sample was made of blood. The receptors stem from a man aged 18 to 35 in good health.

The chain joins TRBV7-2 to TRBJ1-5; no reliable D call. V was cut by 5 bases and J by 7 bases, with 12 bases left in between. CDR1 and CDR2 (germline): SGHTA, FQGNSA. The CDR3 is 13 residues long. The CDR3 region is CASSQRGDQPQHF. For the CDR3, the DNA is TGTGCCAGCAGCCAACGCGGAGACCAGCCCCAGCATTTT.

V is TRBV2 and J is TRBJ2-1; 8 bases map to TRBD2. With V trimmed by 0 bases and J by 6 bases, 4 bases remained unmatched. The CDR3 is made up of 15 amino acids. From germline, CDR1 is SNHLY and CDR2 FYNNEI. This chain's CDR3 is CASSEARRGVNEQFF. The CDR3 nucleotides read TGTGCCAGCAGTGAAGCTCGGCGGGGGGTCAATGAGCAGTTCTTC.

This sequence joins TRBV13 and TRBJ2-2; 9 nucleotides match TRBD2. The CDR3 is made up of 17 amino acids. Germline-derived CDR1 and CDR2 are PRHDT and FYEKMQ (reference sequence). With V trimmed by 5 bases and J by 1 base, 8 bases remained unmatched. CDR3 sequence: CASSPRLADLNTGELFF. The CDR3 nucleotides read TGTGCCAGCAGCCCCCGACTAGCGGACCTGAACACCGGGGAGCTGTTTTTT.

This chain uses TRBV7-2 with TRBJ2-7; TRBD1 is a possible D gene (6 bases). Germline CDR1 reads SGHTA; CDR2 reads FQGNSA. CDR3 length: 15 amino acids. The V end was cut by 5 bases, the J end by 3 bases, with 17 bases between. The CDR3 DNA follows: TGTGCCAGCAGCCGAGACAGGAACAATGACTACGAGCAGTACTTC. Encoded protein: CASSRDRNNDYEQYF.

The V and J genes are TRBV20-1 and TRBJ1-2; a possible D gene is TRBD1 (6 bases). Germline loops: CDR1 DFQATT, CDR2 SNEGSKA (reference sequence). V gave up 5 bases and J gave up 7 bases, with 17 bases separating them. The CDR3 extends over 13 amino acids. CDR3 residues: CSARDTRGSGYTF. For the CDR3, the DNA is TGCAGTGCTCGGGACACCCGGGGAAGTGGCTACACCTTC.

This clonotype turned up a few times. This chain joins TRBV12-3 or TRBV12-4 and TRBJ2-5, with 7 bases identical to TRBD2. The CDR3 is 15 amino acids. The V segment lost 4 bases and the J segment 11 bases; nucleotides outside the gene matches: 16. The CDR3 region is CASSSGRGAYNEQYF. CDR3 nucleotides: TGTGCCAGCAGTTCGGGGAGGGGCGCGTACAATGAGCAGTACTTC.

The J gene is TRBJ2-5, the V gene TRBV4-3; D possibly corresponds to TRBD2 (6 bases). The J call may be faulty, since TRBJ2-1 better matches the DNA end. CDR1 and CDR2 from the germline V gene are LGHNA and YSLEER. The CDR3 is made up of 15 amino acids. The CDR3 DNA follows: TGCGCCAGCAGCGATATCTGGCGGGGCCAAGAGACCCAGTTCTTC. This encodes CASSDIWRGQETQFF.

The table lists this clonotype with a few counts. This chain links TRBV20-1 with TRBJ2-2; no reliable D call. The CDR3 is made up of 15 amino acids. V was clipped by 3 bases and J by 3 bases, with 14 bases between them. CDR1 is DFQATT and CDR2 is SNEGSKA in the germline V gene (reference sequence). The CDR3 coding sequence is TGCAGTGCTAGGAGAACCCCGAGCGACACCGGGGAGCTGTTTTTT. Amino acid sequence: CSARRTPSDTGELFF.

The gene calls are TRBV20-1 and TRBJ2-5, with a possible D match to TRBD1 (6 bases). The CDR3 totals 13 residues. Per germline, CDR1 DFQATT and CDR2 SNEGSKA (reference sequence). V was shortened by 6 bases and J by 2 bases, with 13 bases between the two germline ends. CDR3 nucleotides: TGCAGTGCCTCTAGGACAGTACAAGAGACCCAGTACTTC. This encodes CSASRTVQETQYF.

To note about this clonotype: The junction shows a germline mismatch at one end, possibly a read error. This sequence joins TRBV7-9 and TRBJ2-5; 8 bases are a match to TRBD2. The CDR3 extends over 15 amino acids. CDR1 and CDR2 from the germline V gene are SEHNR and FQNEAQ (reference sequence). The CDR3 DNA reads as TGTGTCAGCAGCTTACGGGCGGGGGGATTTAATGAGCAGTACTTC. Protein product: CVSSLRAGGFNEQYF.

The genes are TRBV7-2 and TRBJ2-5, with D possibly called TRBD1 or TRBD2 (5 bases each). The J call may not be correct, given that the DNA end is closer to TRBJ2-7. This CDR3 spans 14 amino acids. Germline assignment: CDR1 SGHTA and CDR2 FQGNSA. The CDR3 protein is CASSLYTGGGEQYF. The DNA of the CDR3 is TGTGCCAGCAGCTTATACACAGGAGGCGGCGAGCAGTACTTC.

The genes are TRBV6-6 and TRBJ1-5; maybe TRBD1 (6 bases). Germline V gene data show CDR1 as MNHNY and CDR2 as SVGAGI (reference sequence). This CDR3 spans 16 amino acids. V lost 6 bases and J 2 bases, leaving 17 bases between the germline ends. The CDR3 loop is CASSPPRAGGNQPQHF. DNA for the CDR3: TGTGCCAGCAGCCCTCCCAGGGCAGGGGGCAATCAGCCCCAGCATTTT.

There are a few counts of this clonotype. The chain is built from TRBV7-8 and TRBJ2-3; 10 bases align to TRBD1. Per germline, CDR1 SGHVS and CDR2 FQNEAQ. V trimming: 5 bases; J trimming: 6 bases; junction bases outside the gene matches: 8. This CDR3 contains 15 residues. Written as DNA, the CDR3 is TGTGCCAGCAGCGCTGGGACAGGGGTTAGGGATACGCAGTATTTT. Its protein product is CASSAGTGVRDTQYF. Looking up the rest from reference TRBV7-8 and TRBJ2-3 gives the full variable domain: GAGVSQSPRYKVAKRGQDVALRCDPISGHVSLFWYQQALGQGPEFLTYFQNEAQLDKSGLPSDRFFAERPEGSVSTLKIQRTQQEDSAVYLCASSAGTGVRDTQYFGPGTRLTVL.

This clonotype has a handful of counts. The V gene is TRBV6-5, the J gene TRBJ1-6; no clear D gene. Germline V CDR1 and CDR2: MNHEY, SVGAGI. V lost 8 bases, J lost 7 bases, and 15 bases lay in between. This CDR3 has 14 amino acids. The CDR3 reads CASRGNPVNSPLHF. The CDR3 DNA reads TGTGCCAGCCGCGGGAATCCGGTGAATTCACCCCTCCACTTT.

With regard to this clonotype: At one boundary the junction diverges from the germline segment, which might be a read error. This chain connects TRBV24-1 to TRBJ2-1; TRBD1 or TRBD2 may be the D gene (5 bases each). This CDR3 has 14 amino acids. Germline V lookup: CDR1 KGHDR, CDR2 SFDVKD. The CDR3 reads CATSEGTYYNGQFF. The DNA of the CDR3 is TGTGCCACCAGTGAGGGGACCTACTACAATGGGCAGTTCTTC.

The CDR3 coding sequence is TGCAGTGCTACCCGACTTGGCTACACCTTC. Amino acids: CSATRLGYTF. The chain employs TRBV20-1 and TRBJ1-2; D is undetermined. In germline, CDR1 is DFQATT, CDR2 SNEGSKA (reference sequence). Trimming took off 4 bases at V and 7 bases at J, with 7 bases between the two ends. The CDR3 is made up of 10 amino acids.

The chain recombines TRBV7-2 with TRBJ2-3; the match to TRBD2 covers 7 bases. Germline loops: CDR1 SGHTA, CDR2 FQGNSA. V was pared by 3 bases and J by 2 bases, with 5 bases of the junction left unmatched. The CDR3 is 15 amino acids. CDR3 nucleotide sequence: TGTGCCAGCAGCTTTGGGGGGGTATCCACAGATACGCAGTATTTT. Translating it yields CASSFGGVSTDTQYF.

The chain recombines TRBV11-2 with TRBJ2-7, with D possibly TRBD2 on 6 matching bases. This CDR3 region has 17 residues. V lost 5 bases and J 1 base, leaving 21 bases between the germline ends. Germline CDR1 SGHAT, CDR2 FQNNGV. CDR3 sequence: CASSHSQKGGGSYEQYF. CDR3 nucleotide sequence: TGTGCCAGCAGCCATTCGCAAAAAGGTGGGGGGTCCTACGAGCAGTACTTC.

The J gene is TRBJ2-3, the V gene TRBV10-3; 7 nucleotides agree with TRBD1. J lost 0 bases, V lost 6 bases, and 6 bases had no gene match. The germline V gene has CDR1 ENHRY and CDR2 SYGVKD. The CDR3 covers 15 residues. In DNA form, the CDR3 reads TGTGCCATCAGGGAGACAGGGACGAGCACAGATACGCAGTATTTT. Protein sequence: CAIRETGTSTDTQYF.

This clonotype was seen a few times. The chain carries TRBV20-1 and TRBJ2-3, with TRBD2 identical over 7 bases. The CDR3 is 14 amino acids. V was clipped by 6 bases and J by 6 bases; unmatched bases: 12. The germline CDR1 and CDR2 sequences are DFQATT and SNEGSKA (reference sequence). This CDR3 reads CSAATTLAKDTQYF. Written as DNA, the CDR3 is TGCAGTGCCGCCACCACACTAGCGAAGGATACGCAGTATTTT.

This clonotype was found a few times. The chain links TRBV4-1 to TRBJ2-1, with a tentative D call TRBD1 (6 bases). Trimming pared 0 bases from V and 11 bases from J, leaving 14 bases between. There are 14 residues in the CDR3. The germline V gene has CDR1 MGHRA and CDR2 YSYEKL. The CDR3 sequence is CASSQDPGVCQQFF. The CDR3 DNA reads TGCGCCAGCAGCCAAGATCCAGGGGTCTGTCAGCAGTTCTTC.

The V call is TRBV7-3, the J call TRBJ1-1; unclear D gene. In germline, CDR1 is SGHTA, CDR2 FQGTGA. The CDR3 is 13 residues long. Trimming stripped 5 bases from V and 6 bases from J, with 13 bases between. As DNA, the CDR3 is TGTGCCAGCAGCCCCCTGGACGGATCTGAAGCTTTCTTT. It codes for CASSPLDGSEAFF.

The V call is TRBV2, the J call TRBJ1-2, with TRBD1 matching over 8 bases. V shed 7 bases and J 3 bases; nucleotides not matched to a gene: 13. The CDR3 consists of 16 residues. Germline lookup yields CDR1 SNHLY and CDR2 FYNNEI. CDR3 nucleotide sequence: TGTGCCAGCACAGTGGACAGGGATATGGTGGACTATGGCTACACCTTC. Translating gives CASTVDRDMVDYGYTF.

The chain links TRBV11-2 to TRBJ2-5; 13 bases fit TRBD2. CDR3 length: 16 residues. V shed 5 bases, J shed 2 bases, and the junction held 5 bases outside the gene matches. The V gene's germline CDR1 is SGHAT and CDR2 FQNNGV. The CDR3 region has the DNA TGTGCCAGCAGCCCAAGACTAGCGGGGGGTCAAGAGACCCAGTACTTC. This gives the protein CASSPRLAGGQETQYF.

The chain employs TRBV5-1 and TRBJ2-3; D gene ambiguous. This CDR3 has 14 residues. With 2 bases removed from V and 6 bases from J, the gap between germline ends came to 13 bases. Per germline, CDR1 SGHRS and CDR2 YFSETQ. This chain's CDR3 is CASSFPDIADTQYF. The CDR3 coding sequence is TGCGCCAGCAGCTTCCCCGACATTGCGGATACGCAGTATTTT.

The chain links TRBV29-1 to TRBJ1-5, with 11 bases fitting TRBD1. The CDR3 has 14 amino acids. Germline V gene data show CDR1 as SQVTM and CDR2 as ANQGSEA. Trimming cost V 5 bases and J 4 bases; bases outside gene matches: 4. CDR3 loop: CSVSGTGGNQPQHF. CDR3 sequence (DNA): TGCAGCGTTTCCGGGACAGGGGGGAATCAGCCCCAGCATTTT.

There are many counts of this clonotype. This chain connects TRBV20-1 to TRBJ2-1; unclear D gene. This CDR3 spans 12 amino acids. Germline loops: CDR1 DFQATT, CDR2 SNEGSKA (reference sequence). V lost 1 base to trimming and J lost 8 bases, with 9 bases between them. DNA of the CDR3: TGCAGTGCTAGAGGATCGGTACATGAGCAGTTCTTC. This translates into CSARGSVHEQFF.

V and J are TRBV4-3 and TRBJ1-4; 8 bases align to TRBD1. The CDR3 loop spans 16 amino acids. V was pared by 4 bases and J by 6 bases, with 10 bases of the junction left unmatched. Germline assignment: CDR1 LGHNA and CDR2 YSLEER. This chain's CDR3 is CASSPHRGTVDEKLFF. Written as DNA, the CDR3 is TGCGCCAGCAGCCCGCACAGGGGGACTGTTGATGAAAAACTGTTTTTT.

This clonotype turned up a few times. The CDR3 sequence is CASSLYSGGALNEQFF. As DNA, the CDR3 is TGTGCCAGCAGCTTATATAGCGGGGGGGCCCTCAATGAGCAGTTCTTC. The V call is TRBV7-3, the J call TRBJ2-1; 11 bases match TRBD2. Germline trimming cut 2 bases from V and 6 bases from J; bases unmatched to any gene: 6. This CDR3 comprises 16 residues. Looked up from germline, CDR1 is SGHTA and CDR2 is FQGTGA.